The 28 T cell receptor beta chains below come from one sample, sequenced in a study of shared clonotypes between healthy human individuals. Some clones are missing from TCRdb's copy, which holds only in-frame ones; the method was immunoSEQ multiplex PCR. This table holds millions of clones, approximately 92% found once. Sequenced sample: naive CD4+ T cells sorted from blood. Subset in this sample: CD45RA+ positively selected. The receptors were gathered from a man younger than 35 in good health.

J is TRBJ1-1 and V is TRBV6-5, with 8 positions matching TRBD1. CDR1 is MNHEY and CDR2 is SVGAGI in the germline V gene. The CDR3 spans 13 residues. V lost 11 bases, J lost 5 bases, and 10 bases stayed unmatched. The CDR3 region has the DNA TGTGCCTCCACAGGGGGAGTATGGACTGAAGCTTTCTTT. The encoded protein is CASTGGVWTEAFF.

The chain combines TRBV7-2 with TRBJ1-1; D might be TRBD1 (5 bases). Trimming stripped 2 bases from V and 2 bases from J, with 9 bases between. This CDR3 spans 14 amino acids. CDR1 is SGHTA and CDR2 is FQGNSA in the germline V gene. The CDR3 DNA is TGTGCCAGCAGCTTAAATAGGGGCAACACTGAAGCTTTCTTT. Its protein product is CASSLNRGNTEAFF.

The chain has TRBV7-9 and TRBJ2-7; D remains ambiguous. The germline V and J ends were trimmed by 5 bases and 5 bases, with 16 bases remaining between them. Germline V gives CDR1 SEHNR, CDR2 FQNEAQ (reference sequence). The CDR3 contains 14 residues. In nucleotides, the CDR3 is TGTGCCAGCAGCCCCAGTTTTGGCCTCGACGAGCAGTACTTC. Translation gives CASSPSFGLDEQYF.

The CDR3 bases are TGTGCCAGCAGCTCGGGACTAGCCCGCGGCAATGAGCAGTTCTTC. It encodes CASSSGLARGNEQFF. The rearrangement links TRBV7-3 to TRBJ2-1, with 9 bases identical to TRBD2. The CDR3 extends over 15 amino acids. In germline, CDR1 is SGHTA, CDR2 FQGTGA. V gave up 4 bases and J gave up 6 bases; unmatched junction bases: 7.

The CDR3 loop reads CASSQTWGLAGGRSTDTQYF. The CDR3 DNA reads TGTGCCAGCAGTCAAACATGGGGACTAGCGGGAGGGCGAAGCACAGATACGCAGTATTTT. The chain couples TRBV27 to TRBJ2-3; 16 positions match TRBD2. CDR1 is MNHEY, CDR2 SMNVEV, per germline (reference sequence). This CDR3 is built from 20 residues. V dropped 5 bases and J dropped 0; count of bases not matched to a gene: 11.

The rearrangement joins TRBV2 to TRBJ1-1; tentatively, D is TRBD1 (5 bases). The V end lost 2 bases, the J end lost 8 bases, and 12 bases lay between the germline ends. The CDR3 extends over 13 amino acids. Germline V lookup: CDR1 SNHLY, CDR2 FYNNEI. The CDR3 spells CASSEKRTGEAFF. In DNA, the CDR3 is TGTGCCAGCAGTGAAAAACGTACAGGAGAAGCTTTCTTT. Drawing the rest from reference TRBV2 and TRBJ1-1, the complete variable domain is EPEVTQTPSHQVTQMGQEVILRCVPISNHLYFYWYRQILGQKVEFLVSFYNNEISEKSEIFDDQFSVERPDGSNFTLKIRSTKLEDSAMYFCASSEKRTGEAFFGQGTRLTVV.

The chain recombines TRBV5-8 with TRBJ1-5, with TRBD1 identical over 11 bases. Germline CDR1 and CDR2: SGHTS and YDEGEE. Trimming cost V 1 base and J 2 bases; bases outside gene matches: 8. The CDR3 sequence is 18 residues long. CDR3: CASSLWGTGGRGNQPQHF. CDR3 sequence (DNA): TGTGCCAGCAGCTTGTGGGGGACAGGGGGAAGGGGCAATCAGCCCCAGCATTTT.

The table lists this clone with a few counts. The V and J genes are TRBV4-3 and TRBJ1-5, with no clear D. Germline V CDR1 and CDR2: LGHNA, YSLEER. Trimming shortened V by 0 bases and J by 5 bases, and 5 bases separated the two germline ends. This CDR3 has 13 residues. As DNA, the CDR3 is TGCGCCAGCAGCCAAGAGGGGTATCAGCCCCAGCATTTT. This encodes CASSQEGYQPQHF.

The V gene is TRBV30, the J gene TRBJ2-7, with D unclear. There are 13 residues in the CDR3. Trimming pared 2 bases from V and 3 bases from J, leaving 11 bases between. Germline loops: CDR1 GTSNPN, CDR2 SVGIG (reference sequence). In DNA form, the CDR3 reads TGTGCCTGGAGTAGAGGCCTCGACTACGAGCAGTACTTC. It encodes CAWSRGLDYEQYF.

The V and J genes are TRBV18 and TRBJ2-7, with no clear D. V was shortened by 2 bases and J by 2 bases, with 10 bases between the two germline ends. CDR1 is KGHSH and CDR2 is LQKENI in the germline V gene. This CDR3 is 14 amino acids long. The chain's CDR3 is CASSPATVAYEQYF. CDR3 DNA sequence: TGTGCCAGCTCACCAGCGACCGTCGCCTACGAGCAGTACTTC.

The chain is built from TRBV15 and TRBJ1-3, with 8 bases lining up with TRBD1. V was pared by 1 base and J by 3 bases, with 11 bases of the junction left unmatched. The CDR3 totals 18 residues. Looked up from germline, CDR1 is LNHNV and CDR2 is YYDKDF (reference sequence). This chain's CDR3 is CATSRAPQGVSGGNTIYF. CDR3 nucleotide sequence: TGTGCCACCAGCAGAGCCCCACAGGGGGTTTCAGGTGGAAACACCATATATTTT.

This sequence joins TRBV10-2 and TRBJ2-3; D is unresolved. V lost 6 bases, J lost 8 bases, and 15 bases lay in between. This CDR3 region has 13 residues. The germline gives CDR1 WSHSY, CDR2 SAAADI. CDR3 nucleotides: TGCGCCAGCAGCGTTGACCAGTTCGCTACGCAGTATTTT. It encodes CASSVDQFATQYF.

The V call is TRBV7-2, the J call TRBJ1-3, with D hard to call. CDR1 is SGHTA, CDR2 FQGNSA, per germline. The CDR3 runs to 16 residues. V lost 1 base, J lost 0 bases, and 10 bases lay in between. CDR3 DNA: TGTGCCAGCAGCTTAGGGACCCAGAGCTCTGGAAACACCATATATTTT. This translates into CASSLGTQSSGNTIYF.

A word on this clone: Other DNA sequences within the sample encode an identical CDR3. This chain connects TRBV5-1 to TRBJ1-5; 10 bases map to TRBD1. Per the germline V gene, CDR1 is SGHRS and CDR2 is YFSETQ. V lost 3 bases to trimming and J lost 1 base; unmatched junction nucleotides: 1. This CDR3 comprises 15 residues. The CDR3 spells CASSWGQGSNQPQHF. As DNA, the CDR3 is TGCGCCAGCAGCTGGGGACAGGGGAGCAATCAGCCCCAGCATTTT.

The V and J genes are TRBV9 and TRBJ1-3; D perhaps matches TRBD1 (5 bases). The CDR3 is made up of 17 amino acids. The V and J ends lost 4 bases and 2 bases respectively, with 19 bases between them. Germline lookup yields CDR1 SGDLS and CDR2 YYNGEE. Here the CDR3 DNA reads TGTGCCAGCAGCCCAAATCAGGGTGGACATCCTGGAAACACCATATATTTT. Its translation is CASSPNQGGHPGNTIYF.

The J gene is TRBJ1-2, the V gene TRBV7-2, with 10 positions matching TRBD1. CDR1 and CDR2 (germline): SGHTA, FQGNSA. There are 17 residues in the CDR3. The J segment lost 3 bases and the V segment lost 5 bases, leaving 12 bases of the junction unmatched. Written as DNA, the CDR3 is TGTGCCAGCAGCCCCCGCCCCGGAGGACAGGGGGACTATGGCTACACCTTC. Protein product: CASSPRPGGQGDYGYTF.

The V call is TRBV4-1, the J call TRBJ2-5; D call uncertain. Deletions cut 1 base from V and 2 bases from J, with 11 bases between. CDR3 length equals 15 residues. Germline CDR1 is MGHRA and CDR2 is YSYEKL. The CDR3 reads CASSQVPDRQETQYF. The DNA for the CDR3 is TGCGCCAGCAGCCAAGTCCCAGACCGGCAAGAGACCCAGTACTTC.

This chain connects TRBV23-1 to TRBJ1-2, with 7 bases identical to TRBD1. TRBV23-1 counts as an open reading frame of uncertain function. The CDR3 has 15 residues. J was trimmed by 3 bases and V by 4 bases; bases with no gene match: 8. The DNA of the CDR3 is TGCGCCAGCAGTCCGGGAAGACAGGGCGACTATGGCTACACCTTC. Translated: CASSPGRQGDYGYTF.

Of note for this clone: Other DNA sequences in this sample translate to the same CDR3. The CDR3 sequence: CASRASGTDTQYF. DNA for the CDR3: TGTGCCAGCAGGGCTAGCGGAACAGATACGCAGTATTTT. The chain has TRBV9 and TRBJ2-3; 7 bases map to TRBD2. The CDR3 totals 13 residues. Germline-derived CDR1 and CDR2 are SGDLS and YYNGEE. Trimming cost V 5 bases and J 3 bases; bases outside gene matches: 3.

The genes are TRBV5-1 and TRBJ1-5; D gene uncertain. This CDR3 is built from 14 residues. Germline CDR1 and CDR2: SGHRS and YFSETQ. Trimming stripped 0 bases from V and 7 bases from J, with 11 bases between. CDR3 loop: CASSLDGVFQPQHF. CDR3 in DNA: TGCGCCAGCAGCTTGGACGGGGTCTTCCAGCCCCAGCATTTT.

The DNA for the CDR3 is TGTGCCAGCAGCTTAGCATTCGGGGACACCTACGAGCAGTACTTC. Translation gives CASSLAFGDTYEQYF. The chain links TRBV7-2 to TRBJ2-7; possibly TRBD1 for D (6 bases). Germline values: CDR1 SGHTA, CDR2 FQGNSA. Trimming removed 0 bases at V and 2 bases at J, with 11 bases between. This CDR3 is 15 amino acids long.

This clone was seen only once. The chain links TRBV29-1 to TRBJ2-5, with D maybe TRBD2 (5 bases). The J call is doubtful: the DNA matches TRBJ2-7 better. CDR1 and CDR2 from the germline V gene are SQVTM and ANQGSEA. The CDR3 length is 16 residues. Here the CDR3 DNA reads TGCAGCGTCCGCCCAACTAGGCCGGTATTAACCTACGAGCAGTACTTC. Translating it yields CSVRPTRPVLTYEQYF.

The V and J genes are TRBV6-6 and TRBJ1-1; no clear D gene. V shed 5 bases and J shed 5 bases, with 12 bases lying between them. The CDR3 is made up of 13 amino acids. Germline V gives CDR1 MNHNY, CDR2 SVGAGI (reference sequence). DNA of the CDR3: TGTGCCAGCAGTCGACTTAGTGGGACTGAAGCTTTCTTT. Amino acid sequence: CASSRLSGTEAFF.

The CDR3 nucleotides read TGTGCCAGCAGTGAACGGGACAGGGTAGACTATGGCTACACCTTC. It codes for CASSERDRVDYGYTF. The chain has TRBV6-1 and TRBJ1-2; 9 bases are a match to TRBD1. This CDR3 has 15 amino acids. Per germline, CDR1 MNHNS and CDR2 SASEGT. V dropped 2 bases and J dropped 3; count of bases not matched to a gene: 4.

V usage is TRBV19 and J usage is TRBJ1-5, with D hard to call. CDR3 length equals 14 residues. The germline gives CDR1 LNHDA, CDR2 SQIVND (reference sequence). V was cut by 1 base and J by 11 bases, with 15 bases left in between. Here the CDR3 DNA reads TGTGCCAGTAGTATAGTTTCCGGGGTCTCGACCCAGCATTTT. This codes for CASSIVSGVSTQHF. The full variable domain, with the rest looked up from reference TRBV19 and TRBJ1-5, is DGGITQSPKYLFRKEGQNVTLSCEQNLNHDAMYWYRQDPGQGLRLIYYSQIVNDFQKGDIAEGYSVSREKKESFPLTVTSAQKNPTAFYLCASSIVSGVSTQHFGDGTRLSIL.

This clone showed up just once. The chain employs TRBV11-3 and TRBJ2-7; 7 nucleotides agree with TRBD2. After removal of 2 bases from V and 6 bases from J, the junction contained 7 bases not matched to a gene. CDR3 size: 14 residues. From germline, CDR1 is SGHNT and CDR2 YENEEA. The CDR3 reads CASSLSWGGSEQYF. The CDR3 bases are TGTGCCAGCAGCTTATCGTGGGGGGGTTCCGAGCAGTACTTC.

As regards this clone: The same CDR3 can be traced to other DNA sequences in this sample. The rearrangement joins TRBV5-1 to TRBJ1-2; 8 bases agree with TRBD1. The V and J ends lost 4 bases and 3 bases, in that order; junction bases with no gene match: 2. Germline values: CDR1 SGHRS, CDR2 YFSETQ. The CDR3 is made up of 13 amino acids. CDR3 amino acids: CASSLQGDYGYTF. The CDR3 nucleotides are TGCGCCAGCAGCCTACAGGGGGACTATGGCTACACCTTC.

This chain joins TRBV6-5 and TRBJ2-5; D is ambiguous. CDR3 length: 11 amino acids. Per the germline V gene, CDR1 is MNHEY and CDR2 is SVGAGI. V dropped 5 bases and J dropped 5 bases, with 6 bases sitting between them. This chain's CDR3 is CASSTWETQYF. CDR3 sequence (DNA): TGTGCCAGCAGTACCTGGGAGACCCAGTACTTC.